This T cell receptor beta chain was retrieved from a study of cytomegalovirus exposure and HLA in healthy donors. Across the whole study: Genetic ancestry analysis placed 81% of the 410 or so donors that were genotyped in the Caucasian-associated cluster. Study-wide findings and caveats: Among the CMV-associated chains, three were confirmed in vitro as specific for CMV antigens. An analysis was carried out at a later point. It showed that HLA-associated TCR beta chains were more clonally expanded than equally common non-associated chains. Trimming of TCR beta V- and J-genes showed a link, identified in a later analysis, to a missense DCLRE1C variant.

About this clone: Its antigen is undetermined.

Amplification used 60 Vbeta primers and 13 Jbeta primers. Some clones are missing from TCRdb's copy, which holds only in-frame ones; the method was immunoSEQ multiplex PCR. The repertoire holds 150,000 to 200,000 clones, with less than 90% as singletons. CDR3 size: 15 residues. CDR1 is SGHTA, CDR2 FQGNSA, per germline. Source material: PBMCs. This receptor was identified in a boy aged 5 to 17 in good health and CMV-seronegative. This sequence joins TRBV7-2 and TRBJ2-5; TRBD2 matches 13 bases. The end of the DNA aligns better with TRBJ2-7, so the J call may be wrong. The CDR3 region has the DNA TGTGCCAGCAGCGACGGACTAGCGGGAGATTACGAGCAGTACTTC. Translated: CASSDGLAGDYEQYF.